This T cell receptor beta chain was obtained from a study of shared clonotypes between healthy human individuals (dated by TCRdb to between 2020 and 2021). Broadly, across the study: The cohort comprised a couple of women and a few men aged 18 to 49 years. For each donor, three plates each were used for CD4 naive and CD4 memory, two plates were used for CD8 naive, and one plate was used for CD8 memory. To estimate repertoire size and how much clonotypes are shared between individuals, the study performed deep sequencing of blood TCR repertoires from a few healthy adults. To increase sequencing depth and limit assay-specific biases, different laboratories used diverse techniques to prepare libraries and sequence TCR repertoires. Per donor, leukapheresis produced somewhere between about 0.8 and 9 billion PBMCs.

This clone was seen a single time. Its binding antigen is unknown. Base qualities are not at hand, and no much larger clone is one base apart. Reading from cysteine to phenylalanine, the CDR3 counts 16 amino acids. Only the CDR3 part of the read is kept: 48 bases, read in frame from the first base. A distance of 18 bases separates the germline ends of V and J, which lose 8 bases and 0 bases respectively. CDR1 and CDR2 are read off the germline V gene as SGHRS and YFSETQ. The study at large found these results: Based on pairwise subsampling, the degree of clonotype sharing among donors was expected to be affected by sequencing depth. Incomplete sequencing was indicated by rarefaction of sorted-subset datasets, despite the large sequencing depth. Naive subsets generally had larger estimated clonotype richness than memory subsets. Sampling was limited to blood, and TCR repertoires in tissue likely differ from TCR repertoires in blood. The small number of donors limited the genetic and exposure-history diversity represented. Higher generation probabilities were observed for clonotypes shared by all four sorted-subset donors than for non-shared clonotypes. When a handful of donors were compared, the shared fraction of clonotypes was about 5.4% for naive CD4, more than 3% for naive CD8, 2.3% for memory CD4, and 0.35% to 0.5% for memory CD8.

Using the deep immunoSEQ assay, TCR CDR3 regions were amplified from genomic DNA by multiplex PCR. For each cell subset, the extracted genomic DNA was distributed evenly across all wells of several immunoSEQ 96-well plates, and each plate served as one replicate. For sorted subsets, each replicate PCR was loaded with 200 ng genomic DNA, equivalent to 32,000 or so T cell genomes. Purified libraries were measured with a Qubit 3.0 fluorometer, size-checked on a Bioanalyzer 2100, and measured again with the KAPA Library Quantification kit. Every immunoSEQ 96-well plate was sequenced on a separate single-read 150-cycle Illumina NextSeq 550 flow cell. As for the authors' bioinformatics: Because the immunoSEQ output held only junctional sequences and lacked quality scores, the filtering could not match the filtering applied to full-length reads. To assign V/J genes and CDR3, sequences were annotated using PyIR, a Python wrapper for IgBLAST v1.9, with IMGT germline references. Reads were filtered out if the reads had weak V/J assignments (E-value above 1e-6), no CDR3, stop codons, out-of-frame junctions, or ambiguous translated residues. A V3J clonotype was defined by an identical inferred V gene, J gene, and CDR3 amino acid sequence. Percentage overlap between repertoires was calculated by dividing the number of shared unique clonotypes by the size of the smaller repertoire. Richness of each repertoire was evaluated using RTK rarefaction, the Chao1 estimator, and Recon v2.1 estimates of unobserved clonotypes. For all TCRbeta clonotypes obtained by the gDNA method from a few donors, generation probabilities were computed with OLGA. In TCRdb, the immuneACCESS table is reduced to in-frame sequences with V and J assigned. These tables do not hold every clone; where another copy was compared, an unresolved V gene accounts for under half, and the others remain unexplained. That table is the source of V, J and clone size, and D and trimming were worked out from the DNA. Across this sample there are about 980,000 clones, with 70% to 85% seen only once. Jointly, the top ten make up around 1.5% of the sample.

Healthy HIV-negative adults with no recently reported acute infections or vaccinations were included as donors. Every donor was a Caucasian adult residing in Nashville, Tennessee, USA. CD4+ T cells were enriched through magnetic negative selection, after which naive cells were positively selected on CD45RA and the remaining negative fraction served as the memory subset. Blood was obtained by leukapheresis, after which PBMCs were separated by Ficoll-Histopaque density gradient centrifugation and cryopreserved in liquid nitrogen vapor phase. Purity and quantity of every magnetically sorted T cell population were checked by analytical flow cytometry. Genomic DNA was isolated from each sorted fraction and quantified by UV absorbance on a Nanodrop 2000c.

This clonotype was sampled from a man younger than 30 in good health. The sequenced sample consisted of memory CD4+ T cells sorted from blood. The cell subset or site label corresponds to: CD45RA-negative fraction. This receptor chain uses TRBV5-1 and TRBJ2-1; possibly the D gene is TRBD2, per 6 matching bases. CDR3 loop: CASRRGTGASYNEQFF. At the DNA level, the sequence is TGCGCCAGTCGCCGGGGGACCGGTGCCTCCTACAATGAGCAGTTCTTC. With all but the CDR3 taken from the reference TRBV5-1 and TRBJ2-1 genes, the full variable domain is: KAGVTQTPRYLIKTRGQQVTLSCSPISGHRSVSWYQQTPGQGLQFLFEYFSETQRNKGNFPGRFSGRQFSNSRSEMNVSTLELGDSALYLCASRRGTGASYNEQFFGPGTRLTVL.